These 18 T cell receptor beta chains share one sample of origin, sequenced in a study of regulatory T cells in long-lasting Graves disease. Time point described: newly diagnosed GD, antithyroid drugs for less than 3 months. PBMC RNA served as the TCR library source. Investigators prepared the TCR beta libraries by applying iRepertoire HTBI primers and Arm-PCR of CDR3 regions. Using its own MiXCR run on the multiplex PCR reads, TCRdb lists one record per CDR3 protein. This table has 400,000 to 550,000 distinct CDR3 sequences, about 16% appearing once. These same records also appear under a second study, on T cells in Graves' hyperthyroidism and ophthalmopathy.

The sample in question was peripheral blood mononuclear cells (PBMCs), obtained at new diagnosis, from a patient treated with antithyroid drugs. The receptors come from a woman in her thirties with Graves disease.

CDR3 loop: CASSLWGPRASYNSPLHF. Here the CDR3 DNA reads TGTGCCAGCAGCTTATGGGGCCCCCGGGCCTCCTATAATTCACCCCTCCACTTT. The rearrangement joins TRBV11-2 to TRBJ1-6; possible D gene TRBD1, 5 bases. V lost 2 bases and J 0 bases, leaving 14 bases between the germline ends. The CDR3 runs 18 residues. The germline V gene encodes CDR1 SGHAT and CDR2 FQNNGV. The variable domain in full, with the rest retrieved from reference TRBV11-2 and TRBJ1-6, is EAGVAQSPRYKIIEKRQSVAFWCNPISGHATLYWYQQILGQGPKLLIQFQNNGVVDDSQLPKDRFSAERLKGVDSTLKIQPAKLEDSAVYLCASSLWGPRASYNSPLHFGNGTRLTVT.

At least ten counts were recorded for this clonotype. V and J are TRBV5-1 and TRBJ2-7; maybe TRBD1 (5 bases). The CDR3 spans 16 residues. V was cut by 4 bases and J by 7 bases, with 24 bases left in between. Looked up from germline, CDR1 is SGHRS and CDR2 is YFSETQ. Here the CDR3 reads CASSPSTPQGWSEQYF. The CDR3 DNA follows: TGCGCCAGCAGCCCAAGTACCCCCCAGGGCTGGAGTGAGCAGTACTTC.

In this sample, this clonotype turned up many times. This chain links TRBV12-3 or TRBV12-4 with TRBJ2-5, with 9 bases fitting TRBD2. The V and J ends lost 8 bases and 4 bases, in that order; junction bases with no gene match: 11. This CDR3 is 15 amino acids long. The CDR3 DNA is TGTGCCAGCCTTCCGGCGGGAGGGCTAGGAGAGACCCAGTACTTC. It yields the protein CASLPAGGLGETQYF.

This clonotype was picked up many times. V is TRBV12-3 or TRBV12-4 and J is TRBJ1-1; no firm D call. Deletions cut 7 bases from V and 1 base from J, with 13 bases between. The CDR3 length is 14 residues. As DNA, the CDR3 is TGTGCCAGCACCTCAAGGCTCAGGAACACTGAAGCTTTCTTT. Translated, it gives CASTSRLRNTEAFF.

The chain links TRBV11-2 to TRBJ2-2; the D gene is possibly TRBD2 (7 bases). The CDR3 totals 15 residues. Trimming removed 4 bases from V and 7 bases from J, with 16 bases in between. Germline CDR1 is SGHAT and CDR2 is FQNNGV. As DNA, the CDR3 is TGTGCCAGCAGCTCCCAGACAGGCGGGGGCGGGGAGCTGTTTTTT. Residues: CASSSQTGGGGELFF.

This clonotype was seen only a few times. The chain combines TRBV19 with TRBJ2-3, with 13 bases lining up with TRBD2. This CDR3 is built from 16 residues. V was clipped by 6 bases and J by 6 bases; unmatched bases: 9. The V gene's germline CDR1 is LNHDA and CDR2 SQIVND (reference sequence). The CDR3 loop is CASSPVGLAGADTQYF. The DNA of the CDR3 is TGTGCCAGTAGCCCGGTCGGACTAGCGGGAGCGGATACGCAGTATTTT.

This clonotype came up a few times. The rearrangement uses TRBV28 and TRBJ1-2, with unresolved D. Trimming left V 4 bases short and J 8 bases short, with 17 bases between. From germline, CDR1 is MDHEN and CDR2 SYDVKM. This CDR3 comprises 14 residues. For the CDR3, the DNA is TGTGCCAGCAGTTCCCGGGTAGGCGCGGAGGGCTACACCTTC. It codes for CASSSRVGAEGYTF.

This clonotype was seen at least ten times. J is TRBJ1-1 and V is TRBV6-2 or TRBV6-3; unclear D gene. Trimming took 6 bases from V and 2 from J, leaving 16 bases between them. Germline-derived CDR1 and CDR2 are MNHEY and SVGEGT. The CDR3 extends over 15 amino acids. CDR3 nucleotide sequence: TGTGCCAGCAGCTTAATTCCACCGCCCAACACTGAAGCTTTCTTT. Translation gives CASSLIPPPNTEAFF.

There are many counts of this clonotype. V usage is TRBV11-3 and J usage is TRBJ2-5, with TRBD1 matching over 10 bases. The length of the CDR3 is 15 residues. Unmatched junction bases numbered 5, after V lost 5 bases and J lost 2 bases. CDR1 is SGHNT and CDR2 is YENEEA in the germline V gene. In nucleotides, the CDR3 is TGTGCCAGCAGCGGGGGGACAGGGGCTCAAGAGACCCAGTACTTC. The encoded protein is CASSGGTGAQETQYF.

In its sample, this clonotype was seen many times. This rearrangement joins TRBV3-1 to TRBJ2-3, with 7 bases that match TRBD1. V shed 4 bases, J shed 1 base, and the junction held 8 bases outside the gene matches. The CDR3 runs 16 residues. Per the germline V gene, CDR1 is LGHDT and CDR2 is YNNKEL (reference sequence). The CDR3 region is CASSPLWDRRTDTQYF. CDR3 sequence (DNA): TGTGCCAGCAGCCCCCTGTGGGACAGACGCACAGATACGCAGTATTTT.

The chain combines TRBV27 with TRBJ1-6; D is perhaps TRBD1 (5 bases). This CDR3 contains 15 residues. Germline V gene data show CDR1 as MNHEY and CDR2 as SMNVEV (reference sequence). Trimming took 7 bases from V and 7 from J, leaving 17 bases between them. CDR3 nucleotides: TGTGCCAGCACCAACGACTGGGACCTCAATTCACCCCTCCACTTT. Protein: CASTNDWDLNSPLHF.

This clonotype was recorded many times. The V and J genes are TRBV28 and TRBJ2-7; possible D gene TRBD1, 5 bases. V lost 3 bases to trimming and J lost 5 bases, with 20 bases between them. Germline V lookup: CDR1 MDHEN, CDR2 SYDVKM. The length of the CDR3 is 16 residues. The CDR3 DNA follows: TGTGCCAGCAGTTTGTCAACAGGATCCTTCCGTCACGAGCAGTACTTC. Translation gives CASSLSTGSFRHEQYF.

The chain has TRBV29-1 and TRBJ2-2; D is ambiguous. The CDR3 is 15 amino acids. Germline V gene data show CDR1 as SQVTM and CDR2 as ANQGSEA. V was shortened by 0 bases and J by 4 bases, with 12 bases between the two germline ends. The CDR3: CSVEDPLAATGELFF. The CDR3 bases are TGCAGCGTTGAAGATCCTCTGGCAGCCACCGGGGAGCTGTTTTTT.

This clonotype appeared many times. CDR3 residues: CASSFSLADQPQHF. The CDR3 nucleotides are TGTGCCAGCAGCTTTTCACTTGCTGATCAGCCCCAGCATTTT. The chain is built from TRBV7-8 and TRBJ1-5; no firm D call. The CDR3 totals 14 residues. The V gene's germline CDR1 is SGHVS and CDR2 FQNEAQ. V was shortened by 3 bases and J by 5 bases, with 11 bases between the two germline ends.

The sample holds many counts of this clonotype. V and J are TRBV30 and TRBJ1-4, with D tentatively TRBD1 (5 bases). Trimming left V 2 bases short and J 8 bases short, with 18 bases between. The CDR3 sequence is 15 residues long. Germline lookup yields CDR1 GTSNPN and CDR2 SVGIG (reference sequence). The chain's CDR3 is CAWSKGDPSQEKLFF. The CDR3 region has the DNA TGTGCCTGGAGTAAAGGGGACCCGAGTCAGGAAAAACTGTTTTTT. Full variable domain (outside the CDR3, taken from reference TRBV30 and TRBJ1-4): SQTIHQWPATLVQPVGSPLSLECTVEGTSNPNLYWYRQAAGRGLQLLFYSVGIGQISSEVPQNLSASRPQDRQFILSSKKLLLSDSGFYLCAWSKGDPSQEKLFFGSGTQLSVL.

The table lists this clonotype with a few counts. V gene TRBV3-2 combines with J gene TRBJ1-5; the table's D call TRBD1 went unverified against the DNA. TRBV3-2 is designated a pseudogene. CDR3 size: 15 residues. The CDR3 bases are TGTGCCAGCAGGTCCACTCAGGGGGACAATCAGCCCCAGCATTTT. Protein: CASRSTQGDNQPQHF.

There are many counts of this clonotype. The V gene is TRBV5-1, the J gene TRBJ2-7, with 7 bases lining up with TRBD1. Per germline, CDR1 SGHRS and CDR2 YFSETQ. Germline trimming cut 1 base from V and 2 bases from J; bases unmatched to any gene: 6. This CDR3 has 15 amino acids. CDR3 sequence reads: CASSLRGRETYEQYF. Written as DNA, the CDR3 is TGCGCCAGCAGCTTGAGGGGGCGCGAAACCTACGAGCAGTACTTC. Using reference TRBV5-1 and TRBJ2-7 for the parts outside the CDR3, the full variable domain is KAGVTQTPRYLIKTRGQQVTLSCSPISGHRSVSWYQQTPGQGLQFLFEYFSETQRNKGNFPGRFSGRQFSNSRSEMNVSTLELGDSALYLCASSLRGRETYEQYFGPGTRLTVT.

This clonotype has at least ten counts. The J gene is TRBJ2-1, the V gene TRBV27; TRBD2 is a possible D gene (6 bases). CDR1 is MNHEY and CDR2 is SMNVEV in the germline V gene (reference sequence). The CDR3 is 14 amino acids. The V end lost 5 bases, the J end lost 0 bases, and 8 bases lay between the germline ends. The chain's CDR3 is CASSLAYSYNEQFF. CDR3 bases: TGTGCCAGCAGTCTAGCGTACTCCTACAATGAGCAGTTCTTC.